This entry lists 2 T cell receptor beta chains sequenced from one sample in a study of shared clonotypes between healthy human individuals. Only CD45RO-negative cells positively selected for CCR7 counted as naive CD8 cells, so terminally differentiated effector memory CD45RA+ cells were excluded. TCRdb's copy holds only in-frame clones and misses some; the assay was immunoSEQ multiplex PCR. The table shows 800,000 to 950,000 clones, with just over 95% occurring only once. The sequenced sample consisted of naive CD8+ T cells sorted from blood. The receptors shown here come from a man under 40 in good health.

V is TRBV29-1 and J is TRBJ2-1; D call uncertain. Germline V lookup: CDR1 SQVTM, CDR2 ANQGSEA. Trimming took off 2 bases at V and 6 bases at J, with 5 bases between the two ends. There are 11 residues in the CDR3. The CDR3 sequence: CSVEITNEQFF. In DNA form, the CDR3 reads TGCAGCGTTGAAATAACCAATGAGCAGTTCTTC.

V usage is TRBV27 and J usage is TRBJ2-7; D is possibly TRBD2 (5 bases). Germline CDR1 is MNHEY and CDR2 is SMNVEV (reference sequence). There are 15 residues in the CDR3. Deletions cut 5 bases from V and 2 bases from J, with 16 bases between. The CDR3 spells CASSPTGSRTYEQYF. CDR3 in DNA: TGTGCCAGCAGTCCTACGGGGAGTAGGACCTACGAGCAGTACTTC.